These 11 T cell receptor beta chains were all obtained from the same sample, sequenced in a study of radiotherapy plus CTLA-4 blockade in lung cancer. The protocol was immunoSEQ multiplex PCR, while the TCRdb copy is restricted to in-frame clones and leaves out a portion. The table shows 58,000 or so clones, with 65% to 80% occurring only once. The sequenced sample was peripheral blood, obtained from a patient treated with radiotherapy plus ipilimumab. These TCRs come from a human donor with non-small cell lung cancer who had a complete response to radiotherapy plus ipilimumab.

The rearrangement joins TRBV6-5 to TRBJ2-5, with 11 bases lining up with TRBD2. Germline trimming cut 8 bases from V and 5 bases from J; bases unmatched to any gene: 10. This CDR3 region has 15 residues. Germline assignment: CDR1 MNHEY and CDR2 SVGAGI. CDR3 residues: CASSLSGGARETQYF. DNA of the CDR3: TGTGCCAGCTCGCTTAGCGGGGGGGCCAGGGAGACCCAGTACTTC.

J is TRBJ2-3 and V is TRBV15; 11 positions match TRBD1. The CDR3 runs to 14 residues. Trimming at V came to 8 bases and at J to 5 bases, leaving 6 bases not matched to a gene. CDR1 is LNHNV and CDR2 is YYDKDF in the germline V gene (reference sequence). The CDR3 loop is CATSGQGELDTQYF. The DNA for the CDR3 is TGTGCCACCTCGGGACAGGGGGAATTAGATACGCAGTATTTT.

The rearrangement links TRBV20-1 to TRBJ1-1; D is undetermined. The CDR3 runs to 10 residues. Germline values: CDR1 DFQATT, CDR2 SNEGSKA (reference sequence). V lost 4 bases to trimming and J lost 8 bases, with 8 bases between them. CDR3 in DNA: TGCAGTGCTAAAGGGAGAGAAGCTTTCTTT. Translated: CSAKGREAFF.

CDR3: CASSVAGQALYGYTF. The CDR3 DNA reads as TGTGCCAGCAGCGTAGCTGGGCAGGCGCTTTATGGCTACACCTTC. The chain has TRBV9 and TRBJ1-2; D is unclear. Germline V CDR1 and CDR2: SGDLS, YYNGEE. Trimming shortened V by 0 bases and J by 5 bases, and 14 bases separated the two germline ends. CDR3 length: 15 amino acids.

This chain uses TRBV6-1 with TRBJ1-1; no clear D. V lost 4 bases, J lost 5 bases, and 17 bases lay in between. Germline CDR1 is MNHNS and CDR2 is SASEGT. The CDR3 is 15 amino acids. CDR3 in DNA: TGTGCCAGCAGTGCGGAGGGAGGGAGTATGACTGAAGCTTTCTTT. It encodes CASSAEGGSMTEAFF.

This sequence joins TRBV28 and TRBJ1-1, with D possibly matching TRBD1 (6 bases). The V and J ends lost 5 bases and 2 bases respectively, with 15 bases between them. This CDR3 has 15 amino acids. Germline CDR1 reads MDHEN; CDR2 reads SYDVKM. In nucleotides, the CDR3 is TGTGCCAGCAGTCCACCTAGGGGGTATAACACTGAAGCTTTCTTT. It specifies CASSPPRGYNTEAFF.

This chain joins TRBV6-6 and TRBJ1-6, with D tentatively TRBD1 (5 bases). Trimming took off 6 bases at V and 9 bases at J, with 6 bases between the two ends. The germline V gene encodes CDR1 MNHNY and CDR2 SVGAGI (reference sequence). The CDR3 spans 11 residues. CDR3 sequence reads: CASSGGSPLHF. The CDR3 DNA sequence: TGTGCCAGCAGCGGGGGTTCACCCCTCCACTTT.

The chain links TRBV2 to TRBJ2-5; TRBD1 agrees at 8 bases. Per germline, CDR1 SNHLY and CDR2 FYNNEI. The CDR3 covers 12 residues. V shed 6 bases, J shed 3 bases, and the junction held 0 bases outside the gene matches. CDR3 DNA sequence: TGTGCCAGCAGGGACAGGGAAGAGACCCAGTACTTC. It encodes CASRDREETQYF.

This chain links TRBV5-1 with TRBJ2-5; 8 nucleotides agree with TRBD1. Germline values: CDR1 SGHRS, CDR2 YFSETQ. CDR3 length equals 13 residues. V lost 8 bases to trimming and J lost 3 bases; unmatched junction nucleotides: 6. The CDR3 loop is CASSQDREETQYF. The CDR3 bases are TGCGCCAGTTCCCAGGACAGGGAAGAGACCCAGTACTTC.

The V gene is TRBV2, the J gene TRBJ1-5; TRBD1 might be the D (5 bases). This CDR3 spans 14 amino acids. Germline CDR1 is SNHLY and CDR2 is FYNNEI. Trimming removed 6 bases from V and 0 bases from J, with 9 bases in between. In nucleotides, the CDR3 is TGTGCCAGCAGCAAGACAGATAGCAATCAGCCCCAGCATTTT. Translation: CASSKTDSNQPQHF.

The chain recombines TRBV4-3 with TRBJ1-2; D is perhaps TRBD1 (6 bases). The CDR3 has 14 amino acids. The germline V gene has CDR1 LGHNA and CDR2 YSLEER. Trimming cost V 6 bases and J 4 bases, with 15 bases left between them. The CDR3 sequence is CASSPGAGLYGYTF. The CDR3 DNA is TGCGCCAGCAGTCCAGGGGCCGGACTCTATGGCTACACCTTC.